These 4 T cell receptor beta chains came from one sample sequenced in a study of PD-1 blockade in mismatch repair-deficient tumors. The antigens for these receptors are not known. The time point: identical roughly 10-day culture without peptide (control). Sequencing was performed with immunoSEQ multiplex PCR; in TCRdb, only in-frame clones are kept and a portion is missing. The repertoire holds more than 13,000 clones, with 86% as singletons. The sequenced sample was cells cultured in vitro, obtained from a patient treated with pembrolizumab. Receptor source: an adult with mismatch repair-deficient cancer.

The sample holds one count of this clone. The chain recombines TRBV19 with TRBJ2-7; the D call may be TRBD1 or TRBD2 (5 bases each). Germline lookup yields CDR1 LNHDA and CDR2 SQIVND (reference sequence). V was cut by 5 bases and J by 1 base, with 12 bases left in between. This CDR3 has 14 amino acids. DNA of the CDR3: TGTGCCAGTAGTCTTCGGGGCGAGTCCTACGAGCAGTACTTC. Protein: CASSLRGESYEQYF.

The chain uses TRBV5-1 and TRBJ2-2; no firm D call. The CDR3 totals 15 residues. V gave up 9 bases and J gave up 0 bases, with 15 bases separating them. Germline CDR1 is SGHRS and CDR2 is YFSETQ. The CDR3: CATRLGRTNTGELFF. CDR3 bases: TGCGCCACCAGACTCGGGCGGACGAACACCGGGGAGCTGTTTTTT.

The rearrangement joins TRBV28 to TRBJ1-2; possible D gene TRBD1, 6 bases. This CDR3 is built from 12 residues. The germline gives CDR1 MDHEN, CDR2 SYDVKM. Trimming left V 11 bases short and J 5 bases short, with 15 bases between. In nucleotides, the CDR3 is TGTGCCGCCCGACAGGACCTTTATGGCTACACCTTC. Translated, it gives CAARQDLYGYTF.

The CDR3 spells CASSSSTSGMIDTQYF. CDR3 nucleotides: TGTGCCAGCAGCTCATCGACTAGCGGGATGATAGATACGCAGTATTTT. J is TRBJ2-3 and V is TRBV7-3, with TRBD2 matching over 11 bases. Germline-derived CDR1 and CDR2 are SGHTA and FQGTGA. J lost 5 bases, V lost 4 bases, and 8 bases had no gene match. The CDR3 spans 16 residues.